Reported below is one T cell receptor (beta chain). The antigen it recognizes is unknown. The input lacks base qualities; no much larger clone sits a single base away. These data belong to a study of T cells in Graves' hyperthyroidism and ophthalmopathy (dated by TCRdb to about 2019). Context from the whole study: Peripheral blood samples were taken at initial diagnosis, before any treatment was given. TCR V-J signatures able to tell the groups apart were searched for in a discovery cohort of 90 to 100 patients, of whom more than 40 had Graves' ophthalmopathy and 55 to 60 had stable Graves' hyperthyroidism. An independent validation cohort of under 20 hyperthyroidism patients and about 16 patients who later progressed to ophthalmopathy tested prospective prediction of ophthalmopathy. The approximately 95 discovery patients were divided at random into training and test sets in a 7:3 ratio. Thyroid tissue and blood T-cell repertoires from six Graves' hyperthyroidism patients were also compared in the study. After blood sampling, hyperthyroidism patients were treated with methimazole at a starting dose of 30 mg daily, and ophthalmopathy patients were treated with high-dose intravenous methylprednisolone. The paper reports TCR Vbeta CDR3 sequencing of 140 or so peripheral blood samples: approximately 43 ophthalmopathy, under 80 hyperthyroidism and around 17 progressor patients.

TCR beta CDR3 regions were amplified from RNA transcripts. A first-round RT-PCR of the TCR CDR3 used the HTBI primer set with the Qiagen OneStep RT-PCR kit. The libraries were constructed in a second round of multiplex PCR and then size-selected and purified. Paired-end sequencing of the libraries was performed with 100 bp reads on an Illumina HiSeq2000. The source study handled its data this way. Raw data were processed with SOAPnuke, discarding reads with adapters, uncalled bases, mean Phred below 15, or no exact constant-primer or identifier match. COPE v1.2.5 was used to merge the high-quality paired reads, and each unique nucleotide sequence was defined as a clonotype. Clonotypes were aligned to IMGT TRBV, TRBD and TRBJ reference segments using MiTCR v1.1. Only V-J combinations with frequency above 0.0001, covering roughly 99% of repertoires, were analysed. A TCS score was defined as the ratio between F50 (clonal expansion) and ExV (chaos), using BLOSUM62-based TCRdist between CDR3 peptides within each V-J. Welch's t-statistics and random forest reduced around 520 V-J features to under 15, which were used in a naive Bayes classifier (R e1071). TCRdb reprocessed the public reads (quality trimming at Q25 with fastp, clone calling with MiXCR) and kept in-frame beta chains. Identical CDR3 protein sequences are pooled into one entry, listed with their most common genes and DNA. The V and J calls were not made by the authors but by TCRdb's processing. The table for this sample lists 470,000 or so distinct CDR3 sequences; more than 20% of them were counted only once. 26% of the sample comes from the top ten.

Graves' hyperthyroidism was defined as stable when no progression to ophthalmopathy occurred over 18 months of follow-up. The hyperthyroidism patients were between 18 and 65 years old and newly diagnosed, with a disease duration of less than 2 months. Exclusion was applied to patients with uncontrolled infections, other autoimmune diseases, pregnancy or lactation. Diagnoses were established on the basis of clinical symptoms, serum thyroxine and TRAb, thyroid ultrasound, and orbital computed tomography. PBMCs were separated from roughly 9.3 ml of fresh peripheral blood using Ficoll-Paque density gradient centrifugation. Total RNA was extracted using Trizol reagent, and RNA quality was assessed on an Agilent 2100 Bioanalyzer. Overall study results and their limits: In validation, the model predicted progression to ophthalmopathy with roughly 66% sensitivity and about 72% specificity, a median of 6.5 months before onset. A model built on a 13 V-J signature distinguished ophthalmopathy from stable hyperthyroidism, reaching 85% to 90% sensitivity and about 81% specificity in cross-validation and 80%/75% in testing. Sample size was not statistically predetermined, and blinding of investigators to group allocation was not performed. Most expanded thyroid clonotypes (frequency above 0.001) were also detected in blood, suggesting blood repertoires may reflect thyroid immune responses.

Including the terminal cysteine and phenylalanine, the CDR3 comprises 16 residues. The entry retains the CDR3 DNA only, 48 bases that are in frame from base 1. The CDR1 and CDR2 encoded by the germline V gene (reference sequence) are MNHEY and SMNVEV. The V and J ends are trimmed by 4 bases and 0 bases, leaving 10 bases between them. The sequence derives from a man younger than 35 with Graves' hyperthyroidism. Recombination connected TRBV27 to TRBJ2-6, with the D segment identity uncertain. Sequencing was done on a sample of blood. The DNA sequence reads TGTGCCAGCAGTTACATTCCCAGCTCTGGGGCCAACGTCCTGACTTTC. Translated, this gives CASSYIPSSGANVLTF. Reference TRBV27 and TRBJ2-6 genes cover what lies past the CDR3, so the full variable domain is EAQVTQNPRYLITVTGKKLTVTCSQNMNHEYMSWYRQDPGLGLRQIYYSMNVEVTDKGDVPEGYKVSRKEKRNFPLILESPSPNQTSLYFCASSYIPSSGANVLTFGAGSRLTVL.